This passage covers 26 T cell receptor beta chains from one sample sequenced in a study of blood T cell repertoires in COVID-19 (dated by TCRdb to 2019 to 2021). Preparation of the library involved the immunoSEQ multiplex PCR assay. The table comes from immuneACCESS by way of TCRdb, which keeps in-frame sequences with V and J called. Part of the clones is missing from these tables; in studies checked, under half for an unresolved V gene and the rest for unknown reasons. Here the sample has about 87,000 clones; approximately 85% occur a single time. The top ten clonotypes cover just over 3% of the sample. Sequenced: peripheral blood. These receptors originate from a woman of 80 years or more with COVID-19, enrolled during active disease.

The chain links TRBV5-1 to TRBJ2-7; TRBD2 matches 7 bases. Losses at the gene ends were 4 bases for V and 1 base for J; bases not matched to a gene: 2. The CDR3 has 13 residues. Germline V gene sequence: CDR1 SGHRS, CDR2 YFSETQ. DNA of the CDR3: TGCGCCAGCAGCATGGGACTATCCTACGAGCAGTACTTC. The encoded protein is CASSMGLSYEQYF.

The CDR3 reads CASSPTSGSGSTQYF. For the CDR3, the DNA is TGTGCCAGCAGCCCGACTAGCGGGAGTGGGTCTACGCAGTATTTT. The gene calls are TRBV11-2 and TRBJ2-3; TRBD2 agrees at 12 bases. The junction had 8 bases not matched to a gene; V was cut back by 5 bases and J by 8 bases. The germline gives CDR1 SGHAT, CDR2 FQNNGV. The CDR3 consists of 15 residues.

The CDR3 nucleotides are TGTGCCAGCAGCGAGAGGGACAGGGGGTCTAACTATGGCTACACCTTC. Protein product: CASSERDRGSNYGYTF. The chain combines TRBV9 with TRBJ1-2, with 11 bases identical to TRBD1. Germline V CDR1 and CDR2: SGDLS, YYNGEE. The CDR3 sequence is 16 residues long. Germline trimming cut 3 bases from V and 0 bases from J; bases unmatched to any gene: 4.

This clone was seen a single time. J is TRBJ2-1 and V is TRBV10-2; 9 nucleotides line up with TRBD1. CDR1 is WSHSY, CDR2 SAAADI, per germline. With V trimmed by 8 bases and J by 6 bases, 5 bases remained unmatched. The CDR3 spans 13 residues. Written as DNA, the CDR3 is TGCGCCAGCCGGGGACAGGGAATCAATGAGCAGTTCTTC. This sequence encodes CASRGQGINEQFF.

The chain combines TRBV10-3 with TRBJ2-1, with 16 bases aligning to TRBD2. The germline V gene encodes CDR1 ENHRY and CDR2 SYGVKD. With 9 bases clipped from V and 9 bases from J, the junction kept 5 bases outside the gene matches. This CDR3 region has 14 residues. CDR3 protein: CAMGLAGGPSEQFF. The CDR3 nucleotides are TGTGCCATGGGACTAGCGGGAGGGCCGAGTGAGCAGTTCTTC.

The genes are TRBV11-2 and TRBJ1-1; unclear D gene. The germline V and J ends were trimmed by 1 base and 1 base, with 4 bases remaining between them. The germline CDR1 and CDR2 sequences are SGHAT and FQNNGV. This CDR3 comprises 13 residues. The CDR3 spells CASSLGRNTEAFF. Here the CDR3 DNA reads TGTGCCAGCAGCTTAGGCAGGAACACTGAAGCTTTCTTT.

In its sample, this clone was seen once. The chain has TRBV6-6 and TRBJ2-5; 8 bases line up with TRBD1. Per germline, CDR1 MNHNY and CDR2 SVGAGI (reference sequence). Unmatched junction bases numbered 7, after V lost 8 bases and J lost 5 bases. The CDR3 is 13 amino acids. CDR3 nucleotide sequence: TGTGCCAGCGGAAGACAGGGGAGGGAGACCCAGTACTTC. Translation: CASGRQGRETQYF.

CDR3 DNA: TGTGCCAGCAGCCGCGACAGGGTATACTATGGCTACACCTTC. Protein: CASSRDRVYYGYTF. V is TRBV6-5 and J is TRBJ1-2; 7 bases agree with TRBD1. V trimming: 6 bases; J trimming: 3 bases; junction bases outside the gene matches: 7. The germline gives CDR1 MNHEY, CDR2 SVGAGI. The CDR3 runs 14 residues.

This chain links TRBV18 with TRBJ2-3; 7 bases align to TRBD2. V shed 5 bases and J 5 bases; nucleotides not matched to a gene: 7. The germline V gene has CDR1 KGHSH and CDR2 LQKENI. The CDR3 covers 14 residues. CDR3 residues: CASSSSTGGDTQYF. CDR3 bases: TGTGCCAGCTCATCCAGCACGGGAGGAGATACGCAGTATTTT.

The rearrangement joins TRBV5-4 to TRBJ2-1, with TRBD1 identical over 10 bases. Trimming took 4 bases from V and 2 from J; bases not matched to a gene: 3. CDR1 and CDR2 (germline): SGHNT, YYREEE (reference sequence). CDR3 size: 15 residues. This CDR3 reads CASSKDRGTYNEQFF. The CDR3 nucleotides are TGTGCCAGCAGCAAGGACAGGGGGACCTACAATGAGCAGTTCTTC. Filled out from reference TRBV5-4 and TRBJ2-1, the complete variable domain reads ETGVTQSPTHLIKTRGQQVTLRCSSQSGHNTVSWYQQALGQGPQFIFQYYREEENGRGNFPPRFSGLQFPNYSSELNVNALELDDSALYLCASSKDRGTYNEQFFGPGTRLTVL.

In its sample, this clone was seen once. V gene TRBV19 combines with J gene TRBJ1-1; 10 positions agree with TRBD1. Trimming at V came to 5 bases and at J to 5 bases, leaving 5 bases not matched to a gene. CDR1 and CDR2 (germline): LNHDA, SQIVND (reference sequence). The CDR3 spans 14 residues. The CDR3 loop reads CASSSGTGATEAFF. The CDR3 region has the DNA TGTGCCAGTAGTTCCGGGACAGGGGCTACTGAAGCTTTCTTT.

V gene TRBV7-9 combines with J gene TRBJ2-7; 8 positions agree with TRBD1. After removal of 5 bases from V and 1 base from J, the junction contained 7 bases not matched to a gene. The CDR3 has 15 amino acids. The germline CDR1 and CDR2 sequences are SEHNR and FQNEAQ (reference sequence). The CDR3 sequence is CASSPTGDGSYEQYF. CDR3 nucleotides: TGTGCCAGCAGCCCGACAGGGGACGGATCCTACGAGCAGTACTTC.

The chain carries TRBV5-6 and TRBJ1-5, with D tentatively TRBD1 (5 bases). V lost 0 bases and J 0 bases, leaving 16 bases between the germline ends. The germline V gene encodes CDR1 SGHDT and CDR2 YYEEEE. The CDR3 totals 18 residues. CDR3 region: CASSLVGTNPDSNQPQHF. The CDR3 DNA reads as TGTGCCAGCAGCTTGGTAGGGACTAATCCGGATAGCAATCAGCCCCAGCATTTT.

V gene TRBV9 combines with J gene TRBJ1-4; D is ambiguous. Between the trimmed V and J ends, which lost 0 bases and 6 bases, there was a span of 12 bases. The V gene's germline CDR1 is SGDLS and CDR2 YYNGEE. The length of the CDR3 is 15 residues. CDR3 loop: CASSVGQTPDEKLFF. As DNA, the CDR3 is TGTGCCAGCAGCGTAGGACAAACCCCCGATGAAAAACTGTTTTTT.

A few counts support this clone. V usage is TRBV7-6 and J usage is TRBJ2-1, with TRBD1 matching over 12 bases. CDR1 is SGHVS and CDR2 is FNYEAQ in the germline V gene. There are 16 residues in the CDR3. V lost 0 bases and J lost 6; bases outside the gene matches: 3. DNA of the CDR3: TGTGCCAGCAGCTTAGCGGGACAGGGGGCGCGCAATGAGCAGTTCTTC. Translating it yields CASSLAGQGARNEQFF.

The J gene is TRBJ1-6, the V gene TRBV7-2; no firm D call. From germline, CDR1 is SGHTA and CDR2 FQGNSA. The germline V and J ends were trimmed by 1 base and 8 bases, with 12 bases remaining between them. The CDR3 spans 15 residues. CDR3 sequence: CASSLGTSAYSPLHF. For the CDR3, the DNA is TGTGCCAGCAGCTTAGGGACTTCGGCCTATTCACCCCTCCACTTT.

This chain joins TRBV19 and TRBJ2-7; maybe TRBD2 (6 bases). Trimming removed 6 bases from V and 1 base from J, with 13 bases in between. This CDR3 comprises 14 residues. Germline V CDR1 and CDR2: LNHDA, SQIVND (reference sequence). This chain's CDR3 is CASRTGTPSYEQYF. DNA for the CDR3: TGTGCCAGTAGGACCGGGACTCCTTCCTACGAGCAGTACTTC.

The chain employs TRBV25-1 and TRBJ1-1; D uncertain. The CDR3 is 13 amino acids. Looked up from germline, CDR1 is MGHDK and CDR2 is SYGVNS. V lost 6 bases and J lost 2, with 10 bases in between. The CDR3 is CASRGGVNTEAFF. The CDR3 DNA reads TGTGCCAGCAGGGGAGGAGTTAACACTGAAGCTTTCTTT.

The chain combines TRBV2 with TRBJ2-7, with TRBD2 identical over 7 bases. This CDR3 is built from 13 residues. Trimming took 9 bases from V and 2 from J; bases not matched to a gene: 7. CDR1 is SNHLY and CDR2 is FYNNEI in the germline V gene. The CDR3 sequence is CASTRDYPYEQYF. In DNA form, the CDR3 reads TGTGCCAGTACCCGGGACTACCCCTACGAGCAGTACTTC.

The V call is TRBV5-1, the J call TRBJ2-3, with 7 bases fitting TRBD1. Germline lookup yields CDR1 SGHRS and CDR2 YFSETQ. The CDR3 spans 13 residues. V shed 10 bases and J 2 bases; nucleotides not matched to a gene: 7. CDR3: CAVRTGPTDTQYF. The CDR3 bases are TGCGCCGTCCGGACAGGTCCCACAGATACGCAGTATTTT.

V is TRBV30 and J is TRBJ2-7, with D hard to call. The CDR3 extends over 15 amino acids. Trimming removed 0 bases from V and 0 bases from J, with 12 bases in between. Germline V gene data show CDR1 as GTSNPN and CDR2 as SVGIG (reference sequence). Here the CDR3 DNA reads TGTGCCTGGAGTGTACAGAACTTATACTCCTACGAGCAGTACTTC. Its protein product is CAWSVQNLYSYEQYF.

This sequence joins TRBV5-1 and TRBJ2-5, with 8 positions matching TRBD1. The length of the CDR3 is 13 residues. The junction had 4 bases not matched to a gene; V was cut back by 4 bases and J by 5 bases. The V gene's germline CDR1 is SGHRS and CDR2 YFSETQ. In DNA, the CDR3 is TGCGCCAGCAGCCTGGGACAGGCCGAGACCCAGTACTTC. Translation: CASSLGQAETQYF.

The chain combines TRBV4-3 with TRBJ1-1; D gene uncertain. V dropped 5 bases and J dropped 0 bases, with 19 bases sitting between them. The CDR3 runs to 17 residues. CDR1 and CDR2 (germline): LGHNA, YSLEER. The CDR3 bases are TGCGCCAGCAGCGTGCGGGCAGCCGGCCTCATGAACACTGAAGCTTTCTTT. It codes for CASSVRAAGLMNTEAFF.

J is TRBJ2-6 and V is TRBV19; TRBD1 is a possible D gene (7 bases). Trimming took 3 bases from V and 0 from J, leaving 18 bases between them. CDR3 length: 19 residues. Germline CDR1 LNHDA, CDR2 SQIVND (reference sequence). The CDR3 bases are TGTGCCAGTAGTATTCGGGGCAGGGGGGTGTTCTCTGGGGCCAACGTCCTGACTTTC. Its protein product is CASSIRGRGVFSGANVLTF.

This clone was counted a few times. This rearrangement joins TRBV4-3 to TRBJ1-2, with a weak D call TRBD1 (5 bases). This CDR3 region has 15 residues. The V end lost 0 bases, the J end lost 4 bases, and 12 bases lay between the germline ends. Germline lookup yields CDR1 LGHNA and CDR2 YSLEER. The CDR3 reads CASSQEGRVLYGYTF. CDR3 nucleotide sequence: TGCGCCAGCAGCCAAGAAGGCAGGGTGCTCTATGGCTACACCTTC.

V is TRBV6-2 or TRBV6-3 and J is TRBJ2-5, with D hard to call. V lost 6 bases to trimming and J lost 3 bases, with 11 bases between them. CDR3 length: 13 amino acids. Germline CDR1 MNHEY, CDR2 SVGEGT. The CDR3 nucleotides read TGTGCCAGCAGCCACTATCCAAAAGAGACCCAGTACTTC. As protein: CASSHYPKETQYF.